A selection of T cell receptor beta chains follows, all from one sample in a study of regulatory T cells in long-lasting Graves disease. TCRdb called the multiplex PCR reads again in MiXCR, with one record for every CDR3 protein. The repertoire holds roughly 510,000 distinct CDR3 sequences, with around 16% as singletons. This sample was shared with a second study, whose subject was T cells in Graves' hyperthyroidism and ophthalmopathy.

Sequenced here: peripheral blood mononuclear cells (PBMCs), sampled at new diagnosis, from a patient treated with antithyroid drugs. The origin of the receptors is a young man with Graves disease. The CDR3 runs from the conserved cysteine through the conserved F or W. The D gene is left open where the match is weak. Only part of the rows carry a size: once, few, many, or a class if the clone is expanded.

V	size	D	J	DNA	CDR3
TRBV12-3/TRBV12-4	many	TRBD2	TRBJ2-5	TGTGCCAGCAGTTTTGGGCGGCTAGCGGGAGGGTCGGGGGAGACCCAGTACTTC	CASSFGRLAGGSGETQYF
TRBV3-1	NA	TRBD2	TRBJ2-2	TGTGCCAGCAGCTTTCCGACTAGCGGGAGCGGGAACACCGGGGAGCTGTTTTTT	CASSFPTSGSGNTGELFF
TRBV10-3	few	NA	TRBJ2-7	TGTGCCACCTACTCCCTAGTCCTATACGAGCAGTACTTC	CATYSLVLYEQYF
TRBV6-1	NA	NA	TRBJ2-1	TGTGCCAGCAGTCACCGAGGGACTGAGCAGTTCTTC	CASSHRGTEQFF
TRBV9	few	NA	TRBJ2-1	TGTGCCAGCAGGGACGGACTGGACCCTTCGAATGAGCAGTTCTTC	CASRDGLDPSNEQFF
TRBV28	few	NA	TRBJ1-4	TGTGCCAGCACCCCTCGGTCGGCTACCCTTGAAAAACTGTTTTTT	CASTPRSATLEKLFF
TRBV9	NA	NA	TRBJ2-7	TGTGCCAGCAGCAGAGGGGTACAGTCTTTTTGGGGCTACGAGCAGTACTTC	CASSRGVQSFWGYEQYF
TRBV6-1	few	TRBD1	TRBJ2-7	TGTGCCAGCAGAGACCGGGACAGGTTAGCCTACGAGCAGTACTTC	CASRDRDRLAYEQYF
TRBV28	many	TRBD1	TRBJ2-7	TGTGCCAGCAGACCGGGGACAGCCAATCCCTACGAGCAGTACTTC	CASRPGTANPYEQYF
TRBV12-3/TRBV12-4	NA	TRBD2	TRBJ2-3	TGTGCCAGCACTCTGGTGCTAGCGGGTAGCACAGATACGCAGTATTTT	CASTLVLAGSTDTQYF